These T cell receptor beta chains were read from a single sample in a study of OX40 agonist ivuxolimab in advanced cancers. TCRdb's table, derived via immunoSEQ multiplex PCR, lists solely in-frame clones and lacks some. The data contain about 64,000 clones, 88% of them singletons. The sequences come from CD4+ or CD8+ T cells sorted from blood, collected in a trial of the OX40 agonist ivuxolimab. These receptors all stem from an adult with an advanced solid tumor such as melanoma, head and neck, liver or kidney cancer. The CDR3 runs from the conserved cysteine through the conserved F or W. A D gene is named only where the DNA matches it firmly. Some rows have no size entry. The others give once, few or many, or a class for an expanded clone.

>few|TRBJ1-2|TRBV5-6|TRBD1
CASSAGGQGGGYTF
TGTGCCAGCAGCGCGGGGGGACAGGGCGGTGGCTACACCTTC
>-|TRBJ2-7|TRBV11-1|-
CASSLPRAGEQYF
TGTGCCAGCAGCCTTCCGCGGGCCGGCGAGCAGTACTTC
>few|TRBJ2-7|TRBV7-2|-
CASSLLRGNEQYF
TGTGCCAGCAGCTTACTAAGAGGGAACGAGCAGTACTTC
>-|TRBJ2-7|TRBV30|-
CAWTKRGAYEQYF
TGTGCCTGGACAAAGCGAGGGGCCTACGAGCAGTACTTC
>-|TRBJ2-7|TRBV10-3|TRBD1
CAIRTGTGVYEQYF
TGTGCCATCAGGACCGGGACAGGGGTCTACGAGCAGTACTTC
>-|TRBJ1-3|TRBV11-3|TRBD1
CASSLGGTGTGNTIYF
TGTGCCAGCAGCTTGGGCGGGACAGGGACTGGAAACACCATATATTTT
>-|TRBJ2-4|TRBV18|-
CASSPLLGGIQYF
TGTGCCAGCTCACCACTCCTAGGGGGAATTCAGTACTTC
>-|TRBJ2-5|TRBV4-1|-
CASSQDWGAETQYF
TGCGCTAGCAGCCAAGATTGGGGGGCAGAGACCCAGTACTTC
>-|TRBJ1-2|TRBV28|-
CASLDSAVNYGYTF
TGTGCCAGCTTAGACAGCGCCGTTAACTATGGCTACACCTTC
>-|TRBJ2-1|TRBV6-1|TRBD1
CASSGTGGYRKFF
TGTGCCAGCAGTGGGACAGGGGGCTATAGAAAGTTCTTC
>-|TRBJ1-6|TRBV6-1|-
CAIFSAGFPLHF
TGTGCCATCTTCTCAGCGGGGTTTCCCCTCCACTTT
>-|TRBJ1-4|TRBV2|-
CITGQIINEKLFF
TGTATAACCGGACAAATTATTAATGAAAAACTGTTTTTT
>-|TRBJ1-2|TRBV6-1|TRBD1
CASLGQNYGYTF
TGTGCCAGCCTGGGACAGAACTATGGCTACACCTTC
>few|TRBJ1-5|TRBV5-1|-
CASSLSGTGQPQHF
TGCGCCAGCAGCTTGTCGGGGACCGGCCAGCCCCAGCATTTT
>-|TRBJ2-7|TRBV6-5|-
CAATGPRTGEQYF
TGTGCCGCCACGGGACCCAGGACTGGCGAGCAGTACTTC
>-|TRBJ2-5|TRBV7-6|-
CASSSGRRIQETQYF
TGTGCCAGCAGCTCGGGACGGCGGATTCAAGAGACCCAGTACTTC
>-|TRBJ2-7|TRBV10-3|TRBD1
CAIRGTANLQYF
TGTGCCATCAGGGGGACAGCTAACTTGCAGTACTTC
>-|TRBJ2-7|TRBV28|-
CASSWTSREQYF
TGTGCCAGCAGTTGGACGTCCCGGGAGCAGTACTTC
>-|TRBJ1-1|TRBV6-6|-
CASSNQRRNTEAFF
TGTGCCAGCAGTAATCAACGGAGGAACACTGAAGCTTTCTTT
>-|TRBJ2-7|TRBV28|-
CASSRPGSGSTEQYF
TGTGCCAGCAGTAGGCCAGGGTCTGGTTCTACCGAGCAGTACTTC
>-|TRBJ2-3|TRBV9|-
CASRPSGTDTQYF
TGTGCCAGCAGGCCTAGTGGAACAGATACGCAGTATTTT
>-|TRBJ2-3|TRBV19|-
CASSPGTVDTQYF
TGTGCCAGTAGTCCTGGGACGGTAGATACGCAGTATTTT
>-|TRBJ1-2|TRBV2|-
CASKGQTNGYTF
TGTGCCAGCAAAGGCCAGACTAATGGCTACACCTTC
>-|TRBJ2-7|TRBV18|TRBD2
CASSLGLAEAYEQYF
TGTGCCAGCTCTCTTGGACTAGCGGAGGCCTACGAGCAGTACTTC
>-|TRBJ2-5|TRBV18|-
CASSPPGDQETQYF
TGTGCCAGCTCACCACCGGGGGATCAAGAGACCCAGTACTTC
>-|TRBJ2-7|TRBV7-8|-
CASSLDEQYF
TGTGCCAGCAGCTTGGACGAGCAGTACTTC
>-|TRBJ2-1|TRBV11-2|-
CASSRAFEQFF
TGTGCCAGCAGCCGGGCATTTGAGCAGTTCTTC
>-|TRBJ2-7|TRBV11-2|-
CASASGGRSSYEQYF
TGTGCCTCAGCGTCGGGCGGGCGGAGCTCCTACGAGCAGTACTTC
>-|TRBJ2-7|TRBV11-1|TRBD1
CASSLKGQGEYEQYF
TGTGCCAGCAGCTTAAAGGGACAGGGAGAATACGAGCAGTACTTC
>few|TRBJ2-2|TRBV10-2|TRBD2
CASVLAGGTGELFF
TGCGCCAGCGTTCTAGCGGGAGGCACCGGGGAGCTGTTTTTT
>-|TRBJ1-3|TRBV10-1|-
CASSAFGNTIYF
TGCGCCAGCAGTGCCTTTGGAAACACCATATATTTT
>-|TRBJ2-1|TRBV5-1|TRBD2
CASSLGGSGRVYNEQFF
TGCGCCAGCAGCTTGGGTGGTAGCGGGAGGGTCTACAATGAGCAGTTCTTC
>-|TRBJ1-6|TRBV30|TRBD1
CAWSPKDRGRNSPLHF
TGTGCCTGGAGTCCGAAAGACAGGGGGCGTAATTCACCCCTCCACTTT
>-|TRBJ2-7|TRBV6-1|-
CASSEVGYEQYF
TGTGCCAGCAGTGAAGTTGGCTACGAGCAGTACTTC
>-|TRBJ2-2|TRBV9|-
CASSVAGVSTGELFF
TGTGCCAGCAGCGTAGCCGGGGTGAGCACCGGGGAGCTGTTTTTT
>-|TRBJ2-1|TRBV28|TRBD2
CASSLGTSGRSPFF
TGTGCCAGCAGTTTGGGGACTAGCGGGAGGAGTCCGTTCTTC
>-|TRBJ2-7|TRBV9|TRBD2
CASSGTSGRGDPYEQYF
TGTGCCAGCAGCGGGACTAGCGGGAGAGGGGATCCCTACGAGCAGTACTTC
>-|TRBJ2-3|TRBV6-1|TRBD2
CASSVTLAGVGQGTDTQYF
TGTGCCAGCAGTGTCACACTAGCGGGAGTTGGACAGGGCACAGATACGCAGTATTTT
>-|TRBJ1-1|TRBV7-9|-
CASAGLGAFF
TGTGCCAGCGCGGGGTTGGGGGCTTTCTTT
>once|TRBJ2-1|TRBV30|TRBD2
CAWSVPAAGGRREQFF
TGTGCCTGGAGTGTACCCGCGGCGGGAGGCAGGCGGGAGCAGTTCTTC
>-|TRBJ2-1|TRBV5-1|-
CASSLGGTSYNEQFF
TGCGCCAGCAGCTTGGGGGGGACCTCCTACAATGAGCAGTTCTTC
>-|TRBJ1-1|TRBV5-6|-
CASSLGPRMNTEAFF
TGTGCCAGCAGCTTGGGGCCACGGATGAACACTGAAGCTTTCTTT
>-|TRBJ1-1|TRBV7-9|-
CASSVAGPNTEAFF
TGTGCCAGCAGCGTAGCAGGACCGAACACTGAAGCTTTCTTT
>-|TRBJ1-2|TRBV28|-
CASSLDSNYGYTF
TGTGCCAGCAGTTTGGACAGCAACTATGGCTACACCTTC
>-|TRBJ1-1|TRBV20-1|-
CAPEKNTEAFF
TGCGCCCCGGAGAAGAACACTGAAGCTTTCTTT
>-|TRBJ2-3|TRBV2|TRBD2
CASSEHLAGAGDTQYF
TGTGCCAGCAGTGAACATTTAGCGGGAGCGGGAGATACGCAGTATTTT
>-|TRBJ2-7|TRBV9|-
CASSPGLGRSEQYF
TGTGCCAGCAGCCCTGGGTTAGGGAGAAGCGAGCAGTACTTC
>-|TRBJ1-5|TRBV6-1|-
CASSDEGGRNQPQHF
TGTGCCAGCAGTGACGAAGGGGGTCGCAATCAGCCCCAGCATTTT
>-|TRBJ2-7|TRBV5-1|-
CASSLGMTVEGHEQYF
TGCGCCAGCAGCTTGGGGATGACAGTGGAAGGACACGAGCAGTACTTC
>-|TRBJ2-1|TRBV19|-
CASSILSVGNEQFF
TGTGCCAGTAGTATACTGTCGGTGGGAAATGAGCAGTTCTTC
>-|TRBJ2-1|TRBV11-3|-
CASSPGELGEQFF
TGTGCCAGCAGCCCTGGGGAACTTGGGGAGCAGTTCTTC
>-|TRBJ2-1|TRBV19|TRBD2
CASTTTGTSGSATNEQFF
TGTGCCAGTACCACCACCGGGACTAGCGGGAGCGCCACCAATGAGCAGTTCTTC
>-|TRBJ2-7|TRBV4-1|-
CASSQSTGSLSYEQYF
TGCGCCAGCAGCCAGAGTACAGGGTCCTTATCCTACGAGCAGTACTTC
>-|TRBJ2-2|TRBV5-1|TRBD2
CASSSSGLLAGGGTGELFF
TGCGCCAGCAGCTCATCCGGACTACTAGCGGGAGGTGGTACCGGGGAGCTGTTTTTT
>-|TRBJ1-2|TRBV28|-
CASSLLGYGYTF
TGTGCCAGCAGTTTACTTGGCTATGGCTACACCTTC
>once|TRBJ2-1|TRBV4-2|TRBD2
CASSPTGLAGGLNEQFF
TGTGCCAGCAGCCCAACGGGACTAGCGGGAGGTCTTAATGAGCAGTTCTTC
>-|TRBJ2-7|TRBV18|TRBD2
CASSPPVSGRYEQYF
TGTGCCAGCTCACCACCCGTAAGCGGGAGATACGAGCAGTACTTC
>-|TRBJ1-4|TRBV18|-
CASSPPAPTNEKLFF
TGTGCCAGCTCACCACCGGCCCCAACTAATGAAAAACTGTTTTTT
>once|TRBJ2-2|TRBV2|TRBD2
CASSGGLAGAGELFF
TGTGCCAGCAGTGGGGGATTAGCGGGAGCCGGGGAGCTGTTTTTT
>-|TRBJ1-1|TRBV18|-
CASSPYKGNTEAFF
TGTGCCAGCTCACCCTACAAGGGGAACACTGAAGCTTTCTTT